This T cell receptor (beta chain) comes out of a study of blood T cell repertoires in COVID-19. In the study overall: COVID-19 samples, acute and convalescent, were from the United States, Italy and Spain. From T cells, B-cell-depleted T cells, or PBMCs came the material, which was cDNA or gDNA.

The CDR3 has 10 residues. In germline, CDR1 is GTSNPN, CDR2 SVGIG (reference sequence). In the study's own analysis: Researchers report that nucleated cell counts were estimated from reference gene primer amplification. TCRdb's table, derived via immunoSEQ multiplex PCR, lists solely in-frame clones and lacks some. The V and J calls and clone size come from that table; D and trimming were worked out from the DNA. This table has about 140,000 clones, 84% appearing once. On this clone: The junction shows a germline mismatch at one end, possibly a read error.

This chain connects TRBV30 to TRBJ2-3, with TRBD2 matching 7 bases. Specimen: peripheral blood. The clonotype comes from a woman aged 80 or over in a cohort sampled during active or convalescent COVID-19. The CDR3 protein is CSGGADTQYF. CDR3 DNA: TGCTCGGGGGGTGCAGATACGCAGTATTTT.